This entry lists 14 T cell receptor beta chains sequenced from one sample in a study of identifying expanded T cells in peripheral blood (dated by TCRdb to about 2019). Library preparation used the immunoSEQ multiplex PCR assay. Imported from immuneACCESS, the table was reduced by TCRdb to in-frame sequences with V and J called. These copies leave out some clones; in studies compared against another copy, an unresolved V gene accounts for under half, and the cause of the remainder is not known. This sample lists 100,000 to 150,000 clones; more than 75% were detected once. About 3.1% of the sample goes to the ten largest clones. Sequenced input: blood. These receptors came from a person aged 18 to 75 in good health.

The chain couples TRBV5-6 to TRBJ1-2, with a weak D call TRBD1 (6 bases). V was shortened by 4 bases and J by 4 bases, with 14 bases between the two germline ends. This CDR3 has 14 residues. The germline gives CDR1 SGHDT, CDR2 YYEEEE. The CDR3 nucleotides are TGTGCCAGCAGCCGCAGCCGGGGGGCCTATGGCTACACCTTC. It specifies CASSRSRGAYGYTF.

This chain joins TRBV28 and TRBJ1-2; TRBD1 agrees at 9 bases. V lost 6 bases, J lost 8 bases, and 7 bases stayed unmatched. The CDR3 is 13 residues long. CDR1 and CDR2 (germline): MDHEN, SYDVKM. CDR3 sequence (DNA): TGTGCCAGCAGGCCACAGGGGGCGCAGGGCTACACCTTC. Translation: CASRPQGAQGYTF.

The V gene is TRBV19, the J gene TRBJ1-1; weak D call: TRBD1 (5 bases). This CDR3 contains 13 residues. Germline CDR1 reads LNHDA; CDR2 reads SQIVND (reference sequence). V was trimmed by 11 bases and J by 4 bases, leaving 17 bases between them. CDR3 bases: TGTGCCGTCGACAAGGGGCCTGGCACTGAAGCTTTCTTT. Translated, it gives CAVDKGPGTEAFF.

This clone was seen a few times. The CDR3 DNA reads as TGTGCCAGCAGCTTAGTAGACAGGGGCAATCAGCCCCAGCATTTT. It is translated as CASSLVDRGNQPQHF. This chain links TRBV7-2 with TRBJ1-5; 7 nucleotides line up with TRBD1. After removal of 1 base from V and 2 bases from J, the junction contained 2 bases not matched to a gene. The germline gives CDR1 SGHTA, CDR2 FQGNSA. The CDR3 spans 15 residues.

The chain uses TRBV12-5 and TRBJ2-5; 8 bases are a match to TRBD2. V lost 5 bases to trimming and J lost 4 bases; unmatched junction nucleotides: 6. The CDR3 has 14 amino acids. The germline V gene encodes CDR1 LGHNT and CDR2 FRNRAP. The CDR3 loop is CASGPREGGETQYF. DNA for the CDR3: TGTGCTAGTGGTCCTCGGGAGGGGGGAGAGACCCAGTACTTC.

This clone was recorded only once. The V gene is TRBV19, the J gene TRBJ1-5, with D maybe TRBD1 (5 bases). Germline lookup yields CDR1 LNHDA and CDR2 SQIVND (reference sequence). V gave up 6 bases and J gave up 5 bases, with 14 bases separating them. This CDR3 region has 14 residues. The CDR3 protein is CASSLLRGHQPQHF. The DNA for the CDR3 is TGTGCCAGTAGCCTCTTGAGGGGCCATCAGCCCCAGCATTTT.

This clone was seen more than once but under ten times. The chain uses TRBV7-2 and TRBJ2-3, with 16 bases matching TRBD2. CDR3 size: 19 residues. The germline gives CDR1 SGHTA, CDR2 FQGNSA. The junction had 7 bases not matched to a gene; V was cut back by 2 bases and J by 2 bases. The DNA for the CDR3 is TGTGCCAGCAGCTTATTACCGGGACTAGCGGGGGGGCTCACAGATACGCAGTATTTT. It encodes CASSLLPGLAGGLTDTQYF.

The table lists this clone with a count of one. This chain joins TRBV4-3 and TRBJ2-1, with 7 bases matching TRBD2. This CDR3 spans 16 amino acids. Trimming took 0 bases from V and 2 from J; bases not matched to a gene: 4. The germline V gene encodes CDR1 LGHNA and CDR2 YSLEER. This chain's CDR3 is CASSQEAGIPYNEQFF. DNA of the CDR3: TGCGCCAGCAGCCAAGAAGCGGGGATACCCTACAATGAGCAGTTCTTC.

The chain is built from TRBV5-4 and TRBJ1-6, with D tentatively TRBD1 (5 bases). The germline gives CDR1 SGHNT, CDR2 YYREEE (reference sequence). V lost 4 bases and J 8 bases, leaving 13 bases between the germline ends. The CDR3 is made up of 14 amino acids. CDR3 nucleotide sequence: TGTGCCAGCAGCCTCGGACGGGGCTATTCACCCCTCCACTTT. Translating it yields CASSLGRGYSPLHF.

The CDR3 DNA reads TGTGCCAGTAGTATAACTAGGGGCTCCAAGCAAGGCTACACCTTC. This sequence encodes CASSITRGSKQGYTF. The chain carries TRBV19 and TRBJ1-2; D is possibly TRBD1 (5 bases). Germline V CDR1 and CDR2: LNHDA, SQIVND (reference sequence). The CDR3 is made up of 15 amino acids. V was pared by 2 bases and J by 8 bases, with 18 bases between.

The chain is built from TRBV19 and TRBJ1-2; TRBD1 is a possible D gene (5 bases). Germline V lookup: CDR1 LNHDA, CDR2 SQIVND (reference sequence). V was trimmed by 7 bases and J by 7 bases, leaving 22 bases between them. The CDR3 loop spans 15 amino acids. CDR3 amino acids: CASTNWGRAASGYTF. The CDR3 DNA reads TGTGCCAGTACCAATTGGGGGAGAGCCGCCAGTGGCTACACCTTC.

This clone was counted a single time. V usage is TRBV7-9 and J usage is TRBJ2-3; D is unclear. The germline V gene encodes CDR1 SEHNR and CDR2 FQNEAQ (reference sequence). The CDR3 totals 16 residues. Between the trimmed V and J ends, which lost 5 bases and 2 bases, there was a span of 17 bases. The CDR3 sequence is CASSPSYRRLTDTQYF. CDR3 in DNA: TGTGCCAGCAGCCCATCCTATCGACGGCTCACAGATACGCAGTATTTT.

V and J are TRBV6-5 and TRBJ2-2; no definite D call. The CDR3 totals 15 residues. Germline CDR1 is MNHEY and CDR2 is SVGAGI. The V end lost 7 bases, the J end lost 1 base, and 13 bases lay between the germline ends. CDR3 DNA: TGTGCCAGCAAGGCCCCCTTAGGGAACACCGGGGAGCTGTTTTTT. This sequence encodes CASKAPLGNTGELFF.

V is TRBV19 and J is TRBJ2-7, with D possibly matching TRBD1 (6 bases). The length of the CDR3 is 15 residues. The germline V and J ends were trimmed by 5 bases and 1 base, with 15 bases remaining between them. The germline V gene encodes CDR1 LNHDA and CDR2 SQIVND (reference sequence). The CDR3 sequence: CASSEDSFASYEQYF. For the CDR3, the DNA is TGTGCCAGTAGTGAGGACAGTTTCGCGTCCTACGAGCAGTACTTC.